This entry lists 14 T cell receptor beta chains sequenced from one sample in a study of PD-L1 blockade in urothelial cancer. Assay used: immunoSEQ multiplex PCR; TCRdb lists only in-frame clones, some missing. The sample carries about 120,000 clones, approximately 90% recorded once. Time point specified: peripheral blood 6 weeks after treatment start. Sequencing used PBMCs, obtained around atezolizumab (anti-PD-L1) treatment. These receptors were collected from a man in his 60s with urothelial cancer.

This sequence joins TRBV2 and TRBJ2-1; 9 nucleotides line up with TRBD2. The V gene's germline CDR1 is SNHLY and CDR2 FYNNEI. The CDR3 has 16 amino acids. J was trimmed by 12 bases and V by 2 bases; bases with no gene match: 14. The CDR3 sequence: CASSEQGGVAGGGQFF. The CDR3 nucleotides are TGTGCCAGCAGTGAACAGGGTGGTGTGGCGGGAGGGGGGCAGTTCTTC. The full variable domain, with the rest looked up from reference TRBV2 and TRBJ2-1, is EPEVTQTPSHQVTQMGQEVILRCVPISNHLYFYWYRQILGQKVEFLVSFYNNEISEKSEIFDDQFSVERPDGSNFTLKIRSTKLEDSAMYFCASSEQGGVAGGGQFFGPGTRLTVL.

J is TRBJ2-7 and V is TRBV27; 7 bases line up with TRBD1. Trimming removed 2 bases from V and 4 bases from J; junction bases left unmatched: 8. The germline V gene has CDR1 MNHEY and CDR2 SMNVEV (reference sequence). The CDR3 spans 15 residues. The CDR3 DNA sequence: TGTGCCAGCAGTTTAAGGGGGACAGTGGGTTACGAGCAGTACTTC. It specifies CASSLRGTVGYEQYF.

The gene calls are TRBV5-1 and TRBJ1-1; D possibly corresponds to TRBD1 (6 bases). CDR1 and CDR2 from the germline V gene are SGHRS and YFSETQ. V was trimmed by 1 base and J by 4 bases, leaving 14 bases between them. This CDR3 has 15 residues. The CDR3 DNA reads TGCGCCAGCAGCTTGCGGGCAGGGGTAATCACTGAAGCTTTCTTT. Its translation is CASSLRAGVITEAFF.

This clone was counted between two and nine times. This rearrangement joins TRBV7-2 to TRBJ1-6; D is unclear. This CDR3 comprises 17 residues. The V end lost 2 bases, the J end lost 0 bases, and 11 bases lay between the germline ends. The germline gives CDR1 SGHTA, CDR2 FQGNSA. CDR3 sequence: CASSLFSASSYNSPLHF. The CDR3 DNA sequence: TGTGCCAGCAGCTTATTCAGTGCAAGCTCCTATAATTCACCCCTCCACTTT.

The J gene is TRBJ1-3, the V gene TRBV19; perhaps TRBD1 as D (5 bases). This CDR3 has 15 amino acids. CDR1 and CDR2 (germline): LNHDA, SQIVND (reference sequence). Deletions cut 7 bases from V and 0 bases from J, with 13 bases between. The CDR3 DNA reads TGTGCCAGTATCCCCCGGACAAGCTCTGGAAACACCATATATTTT. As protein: CASIPRTSSGNTIYF.

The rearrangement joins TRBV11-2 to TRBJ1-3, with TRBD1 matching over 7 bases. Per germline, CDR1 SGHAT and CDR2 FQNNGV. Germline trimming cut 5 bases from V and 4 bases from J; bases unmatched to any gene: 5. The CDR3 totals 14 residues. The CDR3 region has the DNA TGTGCCAGCAGCGTAGGGACAGCCGGAAACACCATATATTTT. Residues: CASSVGTAGNTIYF.

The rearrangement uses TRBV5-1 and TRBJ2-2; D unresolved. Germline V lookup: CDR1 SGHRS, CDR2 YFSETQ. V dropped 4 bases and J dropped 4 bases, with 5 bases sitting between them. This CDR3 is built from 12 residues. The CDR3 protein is CASSPVTGELFF. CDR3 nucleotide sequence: TGCGCCAGCAGCCCGGTCACCGGGGAGCTGTTTTTT. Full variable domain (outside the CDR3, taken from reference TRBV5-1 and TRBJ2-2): KAGVTQTPRYLIKTRGQQVTLSCSPISGHRSVSWYQQTPGQGLQFLFEYFSETQRNKGNFPGRFSGRQFSNSRSEMNVSTLELGDSALYLCASSPVTGELFFGEGSRLTVL.

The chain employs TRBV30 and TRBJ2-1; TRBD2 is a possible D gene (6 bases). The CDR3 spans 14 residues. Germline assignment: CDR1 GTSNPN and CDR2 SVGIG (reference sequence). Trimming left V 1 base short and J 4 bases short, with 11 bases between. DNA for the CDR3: TGTGCCTGGAGTGGACTCGGGACTTACAATGAGCAGTTCTTC. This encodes CAWSGLGTYNEQFF. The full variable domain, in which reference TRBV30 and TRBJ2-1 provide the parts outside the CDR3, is SQTIHQWPATLVQPVGSPLSLECTVEGTSNPNLYWYRQAAGRGLQLLFYSVGIGQISSEVPQNLSASRPQDRQFILSSKKLLLSDSGFYLCAWSGLGTYNEQFFGPGTRLTVL.

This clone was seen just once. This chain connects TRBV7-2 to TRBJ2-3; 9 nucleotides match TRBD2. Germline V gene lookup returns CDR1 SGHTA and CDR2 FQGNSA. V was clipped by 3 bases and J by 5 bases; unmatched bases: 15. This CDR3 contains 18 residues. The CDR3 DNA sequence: TGTGCCAGCAGCTTTAATCGGCGGAGTGGCGGGAGGGGAGATACGCAGTATTTT. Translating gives CASSFNRRSGGRGDTQYF.

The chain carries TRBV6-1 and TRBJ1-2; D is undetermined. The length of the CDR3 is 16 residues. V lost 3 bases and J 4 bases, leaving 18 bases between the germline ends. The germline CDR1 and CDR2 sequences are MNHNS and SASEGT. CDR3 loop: CASSDRSRTGGYGYTF. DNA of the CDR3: TGTGCCAGCAGTGATAGATCCCGGACTGGTGGCTATGGCTACACCTTC.

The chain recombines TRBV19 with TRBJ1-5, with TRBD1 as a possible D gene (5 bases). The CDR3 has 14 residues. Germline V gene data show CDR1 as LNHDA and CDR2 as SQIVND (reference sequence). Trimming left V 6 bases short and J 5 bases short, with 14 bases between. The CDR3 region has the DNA TGTGCCAGTAGGACTGGAGTAGGGGATCAGCCCCAGCATTTT. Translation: CASRTGVGDQPQHF.

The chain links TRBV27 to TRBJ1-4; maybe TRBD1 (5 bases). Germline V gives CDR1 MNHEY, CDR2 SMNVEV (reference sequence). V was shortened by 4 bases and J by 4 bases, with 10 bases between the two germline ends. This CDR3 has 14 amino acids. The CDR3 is CASSSGHINEKLFF. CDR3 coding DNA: TGTGCCAGCAGTTCCGGACACATTAATGAAAAACTGTTTTTT.

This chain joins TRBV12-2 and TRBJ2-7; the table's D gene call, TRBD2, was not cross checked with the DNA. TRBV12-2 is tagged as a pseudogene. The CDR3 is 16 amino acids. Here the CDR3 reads CASRLNSTSGFYEQYF. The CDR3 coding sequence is TGTGCAAGTCGCTTAAACTCCACTAGCGGGTTTTACGAGCAGTACTTC.

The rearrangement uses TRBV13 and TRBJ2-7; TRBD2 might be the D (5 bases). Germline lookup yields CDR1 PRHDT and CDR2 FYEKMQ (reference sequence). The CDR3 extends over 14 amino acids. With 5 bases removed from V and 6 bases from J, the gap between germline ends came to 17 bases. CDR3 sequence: CASSPPGILREQYF. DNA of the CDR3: TGTGCCAGCAGCCCGCCGGGAATCCTCCGCGAGCAGTACTTC.